The 8 T cell receptor beta chains presented below share a single source sample, sequenced in a study of CDR3 diversity in severe acne. TCRdb re-called the PCR reads with MiXCR, one entry per CDR3 protein. In the table there are 65,000 to 95,000 distinct CDR3 sequences, around 49% of which are singletons. The sample comprised blood. The receptors originated from a male donor in good health, without acne.

This clonotype was counted between two and nine times. The junction shows a germline mismatch at one end, possibly a read error. This chain joins TRBV28 and TRBJ2-3; 11 nucleotides line up with TRBD2. CDR3 length: 16 residues. Germline loops: CDR1 MDHEN, CDR2 SYDVKM. The CDR3 region has the DNA TGTGCCAGCCAATTAGCGGGGGGGCGTTTTCTCGATACGCAGTACTTT. Amino acid sequence: CASQLAGGRFLDTQYF.

This clonotype came up a few times. The chain is built from TRBV25-1 and TRBJ1-2; D is unresolved. CDR3 length: 12 amino acids. Trimming pared 6 bases from V and 0 bases from J, leaving 5 bases between. CDR1 and CDR2 (germline): MGHDK, SYGVNS. CDR3 DNA: TGTGCCAGCAGGGGCCCTAACTATGGCTACACCTTC. This encodes CASRGPNYGYTF.

The chain links TRBV24-1 to TRBJ2-7; D unclear. Germline V CDR1 and CDR2: KGHDR, SFDVKD. CDR3 length equals 11 residues. V lost 5 bases to trimming and J lost 4 bases, with 5 bases between them. The CDR3: CATSAPYEQYF. In nucleotides, the CDR3 is TGTGCCACCAGTGCTCCGTACGAGCAGTACTTC.

The V gene is TRBV24-1, the J gene TRBJ2-6; the match to TRBD1 covers 8 bases. V lost 1 base and J lost 5; bases outside the gene matches: 3. Per the germline V gene, CDR1 is KGHDR and CDR2 is SFDVKD. The length of the CDR3 is 16 residues. As DNA, the CDR3 is TGTGCCACCAGTGATTTAGACAGGGGTCGGGCCAACGTCCTGACTTTC. Translated: CATSDLDRGRANVLTF.

This chain uses TRBV7-2 with TRBJ1-1; D gene unclear. The ends were cut back, 5 bases at V and 0 bases at J, with 7 bases in the middle. The CDR3 runs 13 residues. The germline gives CDR1 SGHTA, CDR2 FQGNSA. The DNA for the CDR3 is TGTGCCAGCAGCACGTACCTGAACACTGAAGCTTTCTTT. It yields the protein CASSTYLNTEAFF.

The chain links TRBV10-1 to TRBJ2-7; unclear D gene. The V and J ends lost 3 bases and 0 bases respectively, with 6 bases between them. The CDR3 runs 13 residues. The germline V gene encodes CDR1 WNHNN and CDR2 SYGVQD (reference sequence). The chain's CDR3 is CASSDRISYEQYF. CDR3 sequence (DNA): TGCGCCAGCAGTGACCGAATCTCCTACGAGCAGTACTTC.

V gene TRBV12-3 or TRBV12-4 combines with J gene TRBJ2-5, with 10 bases matching TRBD2. The CDR3 sequence is 16 residues long. V shed 5 bases and J 5 bases; nucleotides not matched to a gene: 11. Written as DNA, the CDR3 is TGTGCCAGCAGTGCCCACCCTAGCGGGGGACAGGAGACCCAGTACTTC. Translation gives CASSAHPSGGQETQYF.

The gene calls are TRBV9 and TRBJ2-2; 10 bases are shared with TRBD2. The germline CDR1 and CDR2 sequences are SGDLS and YYNGEE. V was clipped by 7 bases and J by 3 bases; unmatched bases: 6. The CDR3 contains 15 residues. For the CDR3, the DNA is TGTGCCAGCTGGCTAGCGGGAGAGGACACCGGGGAGCTGTTTTTT. Protein sequence: CASWLAGEDTGELFF.